This T cell receptor beta chain was identified in a study of shared clonotypes between healthy human individuals. Study processing details: Filtering differed, since immunoSEQ gave only junction sequences and no quality scores. The method was immunoSEQ multiplex PCR; TCRdb's version includes in-frame clones alone and lacks a portion of them. V, J and clone size derive from that table, while D and trimming were established from the DNA sequence. The repertoire includes about 490,000 clones, about 85% of them detected once, and about 13% sits in the top ten. CDR1 and CDR2 (germline): SGHTA, FQGTGA. Trimming shortened V by 0 bases and J by 1 base, and 7 bases separated the two germline ends. The CDR3 runs to 15 residues.

Sequenced input: PBMCs. The receptor's source is a woman aged 40 to 50 in good health. Some clones in this sample may be carry-over from other donors' samples. This rearrangement joins TRBV7-3 to TRBJ2-1, with D unresolved. The CDR3 region has the DNA TGTGCCAGCAGCTTAACGGCAGGTTCCTACAATGAGCAGTTCTTC. Its protein product is CASSLTAGSYNEQFF.